The 24 T cell receptor beta chains below were found in one sample sequenced in a study of blood T cell repertoires in COVID-19 (dated by TCRdb to the early 2020s). The method was the immunoSEQ multiplex PCR assay. Here the immuneACCESS table is served through TCRdb, limited to in-frame sequences with V and J called. Missing clones are a known gap in these copies; in checked studies unresolved V genes cover under half, and the rest lacks a known reason. The sample table holds fewer than 200,000 clones, of which under 90% were seen once. The ten largest make up about 12% of the sample. The material sequenced was PBMCs or T cells enriched from blood (not recorded which). Every receptor here comes from a middle-aged man who had recovered from COVID-19.

This chain connects TRBV4-2 to TRBJ1-4; the D gene is possibly TRBD1 (6 bases). Germline CDR1 and CDR2: LGHNA and YNFKEQ. V dropped 1 base and J dropped 7 bases, with 16 bases sitting between them. This CDR3 is 16 amino acids long. The CDR3 spells CASSQATGSWTEKLFF. CDR3 bases: TGTGCCAGCAGCCAAGCCACAGGGTCATGGACTGAAAAACTGTTTTTT.

The chain couples TRBV10-3 to TRBJ2-1, with 11 positions matching TRBD2. The germline CDR1 and CDR2 sequences are ENHRY and SYGVKD. The CDR3 is made up of 13 amino acids. J was trimmed by 5 bases and V by 9 bases; bases with no gene match: 3. The CDR3 bases are TGTGCCATTAGCGGGGGGGACGACAATGAGCAGTTCTTC. Translating it yields CAISGGDDNEQFF.

The V gene is TRBV15, the J gene TRBJ1-5; weak D call: TRBD1 (6 bases). CDR1 LNHNV and CDR2 YYDKDF come from the germline V gene (reference sequence). Deletions cut 3 bases from V and 3 bases from J, with 12 bases between. CDR3 length equals 15 residues. Here the CDR3 DNA reads TGTGCCACCAGCAGGGCAGGACAGACCAATCAGCCCCAGCATTTT. This sequence encodes CATSRAGQTNQPQHF.

The chain carries TRBV11-2 and TRBJ1-2; D gene unclear. The CDR3 extends over 14 amino acids. CDR1 is SGHAT, CDR2 FQNNGV, per germline. V gave up 5 bases and J gave up 4 bases, with 14 bases separating them. DNA of the CDR3: TGTGCCAGCAGCCCCGAGGGCAGCTCCTATGGCTACACCTTC. As protein: CASSPEGSSYGYTF. Drawing the rest from reference TRBV11-2 and TRBJ1-2, the complete variable domain is EAGVAQSPRYKIIEKRQSVAFWCNPISGHATLYWYQQILGQGPKLLIQFQNNGVVDDSQLPKDRFSAERLKGVDSTLKIQPAKLEDSAVYLCASSPEGSSYGYTFGSGTRLTVV.

The DNA of the CDR3 is TGTGCCAGCAGTTACTCGTCCACAGGGGGCCACTATGGCTACACCTTC. Protein: CASSYSSTGGHYGYTF. The chain recombines TRBV6-5 with TRBJ1-2; 9 bases map to TRBD1. The CDR3 spans 16 residues. Unmatched junction bases numbered 5, after V lost 0 bases and J lost 3 bases. Germline-derived CDR1 and CDR2 are MNHEY and SVGAGI.

This chain connects TRBV10-3 to TRBJ1-3; 9 bases map to TRBD1. From germline, CDR1 is ENHRY and CDR2 SYGVKD. Trimming removed 3 bases from V and 0 bases from J; junction bases left unmatched: 9. There are 18 residues in the CDR3. CDR3 loop: CAISEVSTGGSSGNTIYF. The CDR3 bases are TGTGCCATCAGTGAAGTATCGACAGGGGGGAGCTCTGGAAACACCATATATTTT.

This clone was observed a handful of times. The chain has TRBV7-9 and TRBJ2-1, with D perhaps matching TRBD2 (5 bases). Trimming shortened V by 3 bases and J by 7 bases, and 7 bases separated the two germline ends. Germline loops: CDR1 SEHNR, CDR2 FQNEAQ (reference sequence). The CDR3 loop spans 12 amino acids. Here the CDR3 DNA reads TGTGCCAGCAGCTTGTGGGAGAATGAGCAGTTCTTC. It encodes CASSLWENEQFF.

The chain couples TRBV4-1 to TRBJ2-7; the match to TRBD2 covers 13 bases. The CDR3 has 15 amino acids. Germline V gene data show CDR1 as MGHRA and CDR2 as YSYEKL. J was trimmed by 7 bases and V by 4 bases; bases with no gene match: 7. In nucleotides, the CDR3 is TGCGCCAGCAGCCTGAAGACTAGCGGGGGGTTTGAGCAGTACTTC. Residues: CASSLKTSGGFEQYF.

This rearrangement joins TRBV5-6 to TRBJ2-7; 10 nucleotides align to TRBD2. The germline CDR1 and CDR2 sequences are SGHDT and YYEEEE. This CDR3 spans 19 amino acids. The V gene end was trimmed by 3 bases and the J gene end by 3 bases; junction bases not matched to a gene: 18. CDR3: CASSSTRVITAGGRYEQYF. The CDR3 DNA reads as TGTGCCAGCAGCTCCACGCGGGTGATTACAGCGGGGGGGCGCTACGAGCAGTACTTC.

V is TRBV11-3 and J is TRBJ2-1, with D possibly matching TRBD2 (5 bases). Germline V lookup: CDR1 SGHNT, CDR2 YENEEA. There are 15 residues in the CDR3. The V gene lost 1 base and the J gene lost 3 bases, with 10 bases spanning the gap. CDR3 nucleotide sequence: TGTGCCAGCAGCTTAGGTCCGGGAATCTACAATGAGCAGTTCTTC. This gives the protein CASSLGPGIYNEQFF. The variable domain in full, with the rest retrieved from reference TRBV11-3 and TRBJ2-1, is EAGVVQSPRYKIIEKKQPVAFWCNPISGHNTLYWYLQNLGQGPELLIRYENEEAVDDSQLPKDRFSAERLKGVDSTLKIQPAELGDSAVYLCASSLGPGIYNEQFFGPGTRLTVL.

The chain recombines TRBV19 with TRBJ1-1, with D tentatively TRBD1 (5 bases). Per the germline V gene, CDR1 is LNHDA and CDR2 is SQIVND (reference sequence). Trimming removed 6 bases from V and 4 bases from J, with 12 bases in between. CDR3 length: 13 amino acids. The CDR3 here is CASRGRGGTEAFF. As DNA, the CDR3 is TGTGCCAGTAGGGGAAGGGGAGGCACTGAAGCTTTCTTT.

V gene TRBV29-1 combines with J gene TRBJ2-1; the match to TRBD2 covers 7 bases. Germline CDR1 is SQVTM and CDR2 is ANQGSEA. The V gene end was trimmed by 0 bases and the J gene end by 6 bases; junction bases not matched to a gene: 11. The CDR3 spans 16 residues. The CDR3 loop reads CSVEEGSGEWSNEQFF. The CDR3 DNA reads TGCAGCGTTGAAGAGGGCAGCGGGGAATGGTCCAATGAGCAGTTCTTC.

The J gene is TRBJ1-2, the V gene TRBV6-1; D uncertain. CDR3 length: 15 residues. Germline values: CDR1 MNHNS, CDR2 SASEGT. The V gene lost 3 bases and the J gene lost 0 bases, with 11 bases spanning the gap. The CDR3 is CASSDIEVTNYGYTF. CDR3 nucleotide sequence: TGTGCCAGCAGTGACATTGAGGTAACTAACTATGGCTACACCTTC.

The chain combines TRBV6-6 with TRBJ2-7; D gene ambiguous. Trimming pared 4 bases from V and 0 bases from J, leaving 7 bases between. CDR1 is MNHNY, CDR2 SVGAGI, per germline (reference sequence). The CDR3 length is 13 residues. CDR3 region: CASSSYSSYEQYF. CDR3 bases: TGTGCCAGCAGTTCGTACAGCTCCTACGAGCAGTACTTC.

The rearrangement links TRBV18 to TRBJ2-5, with 8 nucleotides matching TRBD1. The trim removed 1 base at V and 10 bases at J, leaving 5 bases unmatched. CDR1 and CDR2 (germline): KGHSH, LQKENI. CDR3 size: 13 residues. The chain's CDR3 is CASSPRGQGNQYF. For the CDR3, the DNA is TGTGCCAGCTCACCACGTGGACAGGGAAACCAGTACTTC.

Only a few counts were recorded for this clone. The gene calls are TRBV9 and TRBJ1-2, with a tentative D call TRBD1 (5 bases). V gave up 3 bases and J gave up 2 bases, with 11 bases separating them. The length of the CDR3 is 14 residues. Germline CDR1 reads SGDLS; CDR2 reads YYNGEE. CDR3 amino acids: CASSAGRGNYGYTF. The CDR3, as DNA: TGTGCCAGCAGCGCAGGACGGGGGAACTATGGCTACACCTTC.

This clone has only one observation. This chain joins TRBV2 and TRBJ1-4; TRBD1 matches 10 bases. CDR1 is SNHLY, CDR2 FYNNEI, per germline. J lost 7 bases, V lost 9 bases, and 5 bases had no gene match. The CDR3 is made up of 13 amino acids. CDR3 nucleotides: TGTGCCAGTCCGCGGGACAGGGGTGAAAAACTGTTTTTT. Translating gives CASPRDRGEKLFF. The whole variable domain, remainder taken from reference TRBV2 and TRBJ1-4, is EPEVTQTPSHQVTQMGQEVILRCVPISNHLYFYWYRQILGQKVEFLVSFYNNEISEKSEIFDDQFSVERPDGSNFTLKIRSTKLEDSAMYFCASPRDRGEKLFFGSGTQLSVL.

The J gene is TRBJ1-4, the V gene TRBV21-1. TRBV21-1 is shown as a pseudogene. The length of the CDR3 is 21 residues. CDR3 sequence: CASSSTRTGFRLIATNEKLFF. In DNA, the CDR3 is TGTGCCAGCAGCTCGACTCGGACTGGTTTCAGGCTGATTGCAACTAATGAAAAACTGTTTTTT.

The chain has TRBV10-3 and TRBJ1-2; D is ambiguous. The CDR3 has 15 amino acids. V lost 1 base and J 8 bases, leaving 17 bases between the germline ends. CDR1 and CDR2 (germline): ENHRY, SYGVKD. The CDR3 sequence is CAISEFPRPAGGYTF. For the CDR3, the DNA is TGTGCCATCAGTGAGTTCCCCCGTCCGGCGGGCGGCTACACCTTC.

The sample holds a few counts of this clone. The V gene is TRBV18, the J gene TRBJ1-1, with D hard to call. Trimming took off 6 bases at V and 0 bases at J, with 5 bases between the two ends. This CDR3 is 12 amino acids long. Germline-derived CDR1 and CDR2 are KGHSH and LQKENI. CDR3 loop: CASSAVNTEAFF. The CDR3 DNA is TGTGCCAGCTCGGCAGTGAACACTGAAGCTTTCTTT.

This clone was seen a few times. The V and J genes are TRBV5-1 and TRBJ2-7, with D unresolved. The CDR3 is 11 residues long. CDR1 SGHRS and CDR2 YFSETQ come from the germline V gene. V shed 5 bases and J shed 4 bases, with 7 bases lying between them. CDR3 sequence: CASSLGYEQYF. The CDR3 bases are TGCGCCAGCAGTCTCGGGTACGAGCAGTACTTC.

This sequence joins TRBV6-5 and TRBJ2-7; tentatively, D is TRBD2 (5 bases). The CDR3 has 15 amino acids. The V end was cut by 0 bases, the J end by 2 bases, with 11 bases between. Germline CDR1 MNHEY, CDR2 SVGAGI. The CDR3 here is CASSYSSGVAYEQYF. The CDR3 nucleotides are TGTGCCAGCAGTTACTCGTCCGGGGTGGCCTACGAGCAGTACTTC.

This rearrangement joins TRBV5-1 to TRBJ2-2, with D possibly matching TRBD1 (6 bases). V lost 4 bases and J 4 bases, leaving 11 bases between the germline ends. The CDR3 consists of 14 residues. CDR1 SGHRS and CDR2 YFSETQ come from the germline V gene. CDR3 amino acids: CASSMGHLTGELFF. The CDR3 nucleotides are TGCGCCAGCAGCATGGGACACCTCACCGGGGAGCTGTTTTTT.

This sequence joins TRBV28 and TRBJ2-3; tentatively, D is TRBD2 (7 bases). The V end lost 7 bases, the J end lost 1 base, and 15 bases lay between the germline ends. The germline V gene has CDR1 MDHEN and CDR2 SYDVKM. CDR3 length: 15 residues. The DNA of the CDR3 is TGTGCCAGCACCGTAGGGGGGGCTGGCACAGATACGCAGTATTTT. Amino acids: CASTVGGAGTDTQYF. The complete variable domain, with remaining parts taken from reference TRBV28 and TRBJ2-3, reads DVKVTQSSRYLVKRTGEKVFLECVQDMDHENMFWYRQDPGLGLRLIYFSYDVKMKEKGDIPEGYSVSREKKERFSLILESASTNQTSMYLCASTVGGAGTDTQYFGPGTRLTVL.